Listed below are T cell receptor beta chains from one sample, sequenced in a study of regulatory T cells in long-lasting Graves disease. One entry per CDR3 protein results from TCRdb running MiXCR on the multiplex PCR reads. The sample yields about 620,000 distinct CDR3 sequences, about 15% seen once. The same sample was also used in a study of T cells in Graves' hyperthyroidism and ophthalmopathy.

Here the sequenced sample was peripheral blood mononuclear cells (PBMCs), taken at new diagnosis, from a patient treated with antithyroid drugs. These TCRs come from a woman aged 30 to 39 with Graves disease. Each CDR3 is given with its conserved first and last residue. A D gene is named only where the DNA matches it firmly. The size entry is marked missing in some rows and otherwise reads once, few, many or a size class.

CDR3aa | CDR3nt | len | abundance | d_gene | j_gene | v_gene
CASSDGGGSYNEQFF | TGTGCCAGCAGTGATGGGGGAGGGTCCTACAATGAGCAGTTCTTC | 15 | many | TRBD2 | TRBJ2-1 | TRBV2
CASSLWGFGNYGYTF | TGTGCCAGCAGCTTGTGGGGGTTCGGAAACTATGGCTACACCTTC | 15 | many | NA | TRBJ1-2 | TRBV7-3
CASSSRVGAGRTDTQYF | TGCGCCAGCAGCTCCCGCGTGGGAGCGGGCCGCACAGATACGCAGTATTTT | 17 | few | NA | TRBJ2-3 | TRBV5-1
CASSSEGPLNQPQHF | TGTGCCAGCAGTTCGGAGGGACCACTCAATCAGCCCCAGCATTTT | 15 | many | NA | TRBJ1-5 | TRBV6-2/TRBV6-3
CASGWASGDSYNEQFF | TGTGCCAGCGGGTGGGCTAGCGGGGACTCCTACAATGAGCAGTTCTTC | 16 | many | TRBD2 | TRBJ2-1 | TRBV2
CASSFRAVPAEAFF | TGTGCCAGCAGCTTCAGGGCGGTTCCTGCTGAAGCTTTCTTT | 14 | many | NA | TRBJ1-1 | TRBV7-2
CASSLGSGGRETQYF | TGTGCCAGCAGCTTAGGCTCGGGGGGCAGGGAGACCCAGTACTTC | 15 | NA | NA | TRBJ2-5 | TRBV7-2
CASSYEGGVQPQHF | TGTGCCAGCAGTTACGAGGGTGGCGTCCAGCCCCAGCATTTT | 14 | many | NA | TRBJ1-5 | TRBV6-5
CASIRQGSNQPQHF | TGTGCCAGCATCCGACAGGGTAGCAATCAGCCCCAGCATTTT | 14 | NA | TRBD1 | TRBJ1-5 | TRBV6-1
CASSGAGNYGYTF | TGTGCCAGCAGCGGAGCAGGGAACTATGGCTACACCTTC | 13 | many | NA | TRBJ1-2 | TRBV28
CASRAPRDTEAFF | TGTGCCAGCAGGGCACCCCGAGACACTGAAGCTTTCTTT | 13 | many | NA | TRBJ1-1 | TRBV12-3/TRBV12-4
CASSQDTNGYTF | TGTGCCAGCAGTCAGGACACCAATGGCTACACCTTC | 12 | many | NA | TRBJ1-2 | TRBV28
CASSLVGGRLNEQYF | TGTGCCAGCAGCTTAGTCGGCGGGAGGCTCAACGAGCAGTACTTC | 15 | NA | TRBD2 | TRBJ2-7 | TRBV7-3
CSARDMREETYEQYF | TGCAGTGCTAGAGATATGAGGGAGGAAACCTACGAGCAGTACTTC | 15 | NA | NA | TRBJ2-7 | TRBV20-1
CASTPGDEQFF | TGTGCCAGCACCCCTGGGGATGAGCAGTTCTTC | 11 | many | NA | TRBJ2-1 | TRBV12-3/TRBV12-4
CSASGRHNEQFF | TGCAGTGCCTCGGGGAGGCACAATGAGCAGTTCTTC | 12 | many | NA | TRBJ2-1 | TRBV20-1
CASSPTGRTNTEAFF | TGTGCCAGCAGTCCGACAGGAAGGACTAACACTGAAGCTTTCTTT | 15 | few | NA | TRBJ1-1 | TRBV2
CASSLRQGLNTEAFF | TGTGCCAGCAGTTTACGACAGGGTTTGAACACTGAAGCTTTCTTT | 15 | NA | TRBD1 | TRBJ1-1 | TRBV27
CVSSRGDSGNTIYF | TGTGTCAGCAGCCGGGGGGACTCTGGAAACACCATATATTTT | 14 | NA | NA | TRBJ1-3 | TRBV7-9
CASNKQGSTEAFF | TGTGCCAGTAATAAACAGGGTAGCACTGAAGCTTTCTTT | 13 | many | NA | TRBJ1-1 | TRBV19
CASGGGDLSLHQRNQPQHF | TGTGCCAGCGGGGGAGGGGATCTGAGCCTACACCAACGCAATCAGCCCCAGCATTTT | 19 | NA | NA | TRBJ1-5 | TRBV2
CASSRRPNAETQYF | TGTGCCAGTAGCCGTAGACCAAACGCAGAGACCCAGTACTTC | 14 | few | NA | TRBJ2-5 | TRBV19
CASSRGAQGTKHLVAEAFF | TGTGCCAGCAGCCGGGGGGCTCAGGGCACAAAACATCTTGTTGCTGAAGCTTTCTTT | 19 | few | NA | TRBJ1-1 | TRBV5-8
CASRFQERLEAFF | TGCGCCAGCCGCTTTCAAGAAAGATTAGAAGCTTTCTTT | 13 | few | NA | TRBJ1-1 | TRBV5-1
CASSPSMDSRWMNTEAFF | TGTGCCAGCAGTCCCTCTATGGACTCGCGATGGATGAACACTGAAGCTTTCTTT | 18 | NA | NA | TRBJ1-1 | TRBV14
CASSKQGASNQPQHF | TGTGCCAGCAGCAAACAGGGGGCGAGCAATCAGCCCCAGCATTTT | 15 | many | TRBD1 | TRBJ1-5 | TRBV12-3/TRBV12-4
CASSQARREKLFF | TGCGCCAGCAGCCAGGCGAGGCGGGAAAAACTGTTTTTT | 13 | NA | NA | TRBJ1-4 | TRBV4-1
CASSSRYLGQRYF | TGTGCCAGCAGCTCTCGGTATTTGGGACAGAGGTACTTC | 13 | NA | TRBD1 | TRBJ2-7 | TRBV6-1
CASSLQPRDTGNTIYF | TGCGCCAGCAGCTTGCAGCCCCGGGACACTGGAAACACCATATATTTT | 16 | NA | NA | TRBJ1-3 | TRBV5-1
CASSTYPQSLAGPPEQFF | TGTGCCAGTAGTACGTATCCGCAGAGCCTAGCGGGGCCTCCTGAGCAGTTCTTC | 18 | NA | TRBD2 | TRBJ2-1 | TRBV19
CASSYSGGRGDTQYF | TGTGCCAGCAGTTACTCAGGGGGGCGCGGGGATACGCAGTATTTT | 15 | many | NA | TRBJ2-3 | TRBV6-5
CSARESGLPYQETQYF | TGCAGTGCTAGAGAATCGGGACTACCGTACCAAGAGACCCAGTACTTC | 16 | NA | TRBD2 | TRBJ2-5 | TRBV20-1
CASSLGRPPNYGYTF | TGTGCCAGCAGTTTAGGGCGACCCCCCAACTATGGCTACACCTTC | 15 | many | NA | TRBJ1-2 | TRBV27
CASSPTNTIYF | TGTGCCAGCAGTCCGACAAACACCATATATTTT | 11 | many | NA | TRBJ1-3 | TRBV2
CASSLKGIETEAFF | TGTGCCAGCAGTTTAAAGGGGATAGAAACTGAAGCTTTCTTT | 14 | few | NA | TRBJ1-1 | TRBV27
CASSSGGTSSYEQYF | TGTGCCAGCAGTTCGGGAGGAACGAGCTCCTACGAGCAGTACTTC | 15 | many | TRBD2 | TRBJ2-7 | TRBV6-5
CASSSTSGRSRNTQYF | TGCGCCAGCAGCTCGACTAGCGGGAGGTCTCGGAATACGCAGTATTTT | 16 | NA | TRBD2 | TRBJ2-3 | TRBV5-1
CSATRGSTNEKLFF | TGCAGTGCTACTCGTGGATCAACTAATGAAAAACTGTTTTTT | 14 | NA | NA | TRBJ1-4 | TRBV20-1
CASSPFQETSEAFF | TGTGCCAGCTCACCGTTCCAGGAGACCAGTGAAGCTTTCTTT | 14 | many | NA | TRBJ1-1 | TRBV18
CSARGRSTGELFF | TGCAGTGCGCGCGGGAGAAGTACCGGGGAGCTGTTTTTT | 13 | NA | TRBD2 | TRBJ2-2 | TRBV20-1
CASSRDNLNNEQFF | TGTGCCAGCTCACGAGACAACCTGAACAATGAGCAGTTCTTC | 14 | few | NA | TRBJ2-1 | TRBV18
CASSRGTSLTYEQYF | TGCGCCAGCAGCCGGGGGACATCTTTGACCTACGAGCAGTACTTC | 15 | many | NA | TRBJ2-7 | TRBV5-1
CASSLATGVGNTIYF | TGTGCCAGCAGTTTAGCAACTGGGGTAGGAAACACCATATATTTT | 15 | NA | NA | TRBJ1-3 | TRBV12-3/TRBV12-4
CASSDMLVTVTNEQFF | TGTGCCAGCAGTGACATGCTCGTGACAGTAACGAATGAGCAGTTCTTC | 16 | many | NA | TRBJ2-1 | TRBV27
CATSDFPGSSYNEQFF | TGTGCCACCAGTGACTTTCCAGGGAGCTCCTACAATGAGCAGTTCTTC | 16 | many | NA | TRBJ2-1 | TRBV24-1
CSARDDLGQGLRNTEAFF | TGCAGTGCTAGAGATGATTTAGGACAGGGGTTGAGGAACACTGAAGCTTTCTTT | 18 | NA | TRBD1 | TRBJ1-1 | TRBV20-1
CASRQDRVDTQYF | TGTGCCAGCAGACAGGACAGGGTGGATACGCAGTATTTT | 13 | many | TRBD1 | TRBJ2-3 | TRBV6-1
CASSSTGLATYEQYF | TGCGCCAGCAGCTCGACAGGGCTCGCTACCTACGAGCAGTACTTC | 15 | NA | TRBD1 | TRBJ2-7 | TRBV5-1